The 28 T cell receptor beta chains below were found in one sample sequenced in a study of shared clonotypes between healthy human individuals. Here immunoSEQ multiplex PCR was the method, and the copy in TCRdb shows in-frame clones only, minus some. This sample has millions of clones; about 92% occur once, and the top ten carry more than 0.12%. Sequenced material: naive CD4+ T cells sorted from blood. As to subset: CD45RA+ positively selected. The receptors here all came from a man younger than 35 in good health.

This chain connects TRBV7-9 to TRBJ2-7; D not certain. The germline CDR1 and CDR2 sequences are SEHNR and FQNEAQ (reference sequence). Trimming left V 5 bases short and J 6 bases short, with 11 bases between. This CDR3 comprises 12 residues. The CDR3 region is CASSQSVPEQYF. CDR3 nucleotides: TGTGCCAGCAGCCAATCGGTGCCCGAGCAGTACTTC.

This chain links TRBV28 with TRBJ2-1; TRBD1 matches at 7 bases. The junction had 8 bases not matched to a gene; V was cut back by 3 bases and J by 12 bases. This CDR3 region has 13 residues. Germline CDR1 MDHEN, CDR2 SYDVKM. CDR3 loop: CASSFAVGGGQFF. Here the CDR3 DNA reads TGTGCCAGCAGTTTCGCGGTAGGGGGCGGGCAGTTCTTC.

This chain joins TRBV4-3 and TRBJ2-7; tentatively, D is TRBD1 (7 bases). Trimming stripped 4 bases from V and 5 bases from J, with 18 bases between. Germline CDR1 and CDR2: LGHNA and YSLEER. This CDR3 is 15 amino acids long. CDR3 nucleotides: TGCGCCAGCAGCCGGCGGACAGGCCCGGGGGACGAGCAGTACTTC. Translated, it gives CASSRRTGPGDEQYF.

The genes are TRBV5-4 and TRBJ2-1, with TRBD2 matching over 11 bases. The trim removed 4 bases at V and 4 bases at J, leaving 4 bases unmatched. CDR3 size: 15 residues. The germline CDR1 and CDR2 sequences are SGHNT and YYREEE (reference sequence). DNA for the CDR3: TGTGCCAGCAGCAGGGGACTAGCGGTTTACAATGAGCAGTTCTTC. Its translation is CASSRGLAVYNEQFF. Full variable domain (outside the CDR3, taken from reference TRBV5-4 and TRBJ2-1): ETGVTQSPTHLIKTRGQQVTLRCSSQSGHNTVSWYQQALGQGPQFIFQYYREEENGRGNFPPRFSGLQFPNYSSELNVNALELDDSALYLCASSRGLAVYNEQFFGPGTRLTVL.

The gene calls are TRBV27 and TRBJ2-1; 11 bases are shared with TRBD2. This CDR3 region has 17 residues. The ends lost 2 bases at V and 12 bases at J; junction bases unmatched: 15. Germline CDR1 and CDR2: MNHEY and SMNVEV (reference sequence). The CDR3 loop is CASSLGAGTSGPRRQFF. DNA of the CDR3: TGTGCCAGCAGTTTAGGGGCCGGGACTAGCGGCCCGAGACGGCAGTTCTTC.

The V and J genes are TRBV18 and TRBJ2-1; possibly TRBD1 or TRBD2 for D (5 bases each). CDR3 length: 13 residues. The V and J ends lost 5 bases and 5 bases respectively, with 10 bases between them. Germline V lookup: CDR1 KGHSH, CDR2 LQKENI. This CDR3 is CASSGAGDNEQFF. The CDR3 coding sequence is TGTGCCAGCTCAGGGGCGGGTGACAATGAGCAGTTCTTC. Supplemented by reference TRBV18 and TRBJ2-1, the full variable domain reads NAGVMQNPRHLVRRRGQEARLRCSPMKGHSHVYWYRQLPEEGLKFMVYLQKENIIDESGMPKERFSAEFPKEGPSILRIQQVVRGDSAAYFCASSGAGDNEQFFGPGTRLTVL.

CDR3 sequence (DNA): TGTGCCAGCCAGAGGGATATCTCCTACGAGCAGTACTTC. Its protein is CASQRDISYEQYF. V and J are TRBV2 and TRBJ2-7; D is possibly TRBD2 (5 bases). V gave up 8 bases and J gave up 0 bases, with 11 bases separating them. From germline, CDR1 is SNHLY and CDR2 FYNNEI. This CDR3 is built from 13 residues.

The chain joins TRBV4-1 to TRBJ1-5, with 8 positions matching TRBD1. In germline, CDR1 is MGHRA, CDR2 YSYEKL. V dropped 3 bases and J dropped 1; count of bases not matched to a gene: 5. The length of the CDR3 is 16 residues. CDR3 region: CASSHTGQGSNQPQHF. CDR3 nucleotide sequence: TGCGCCAGCAGCCATACTGGACAGGGCAGCAATCAGCCCCAGCATTTT.

The chain links TRBV10-1 to TRBJ2-7, with a tentative D call TRBD1 (6 bases). V was cut by 10 bases and J by 2 bases, with 18 bases left in between. The CDR3 covers 14 residues. Looked up from germline, CDR1 is WNHNN and CDR2 is SYGVQD (reference sequence). CDR3 residues: CATDRSLHPYEQYF. CDR3 coding DNA: TGCGCCACCGACAGGAGCCTACACCCCTACGAGCAGTACTTC.

V is TRBV5-1 and J is TRBJ2-7, with TRBD1 as a possible D gene (6 bases). Germline V gene lookup returns CDR1 SGHRS and CDR2 YFSETQ. V lost 0 bases to trimming and J lost 7 bases, with 20 bases between them. The length of the CDR3 is 16 residues. For the CDR3, the DNA is TGCGCCAGCAGCTTGGTTCCGACAGGACTGGAAGGGGAGCAGTACTTC. Its protein is CASSLVPTGLEGEQYF.

The chain employs TRBV5-5 and TRBJ1-1, with no clear D. CDR3 size: 14 residues. Germline CDR1 and CDR2: SGHKS and YYEKEE (reference sequence). Trimming shortened V by 1 base and J by 1 base, and 8 bases separated the two germline ends. The CDR3 DNA reads as TGTGCCAGCAGCTTGTACGGACCGAACACTGAAGCTTTCTTT. This translates into CASSLYGPNTEAFF.

V usage is TRBV2 and J usage is TRBJ1-4, with TRBD1 matching 8 bases. The CDR3 contains 15 residues. The V gene's germline CDR1 is SNHLY and CDR2 FYNNEI. V lost 7 bases to trimming and J lost 4 bases; unmatched junction nucleotides: 8. The CDR3 sequence is CASTADRGFNEKLFF. The CDR3 region has the DNA TGTGCCAGCACTGCCGACAGGGGCTTTAATGAAAAACTGTTTTTT.

The chain is built from TRBV19 and TRBJ1-1; a weak D match, TRBD1 (6 bases). Germline V CDR1 and CDR2: LNHDA, SQIVND (reference sequence). The V end was cut by 5 bases, the J end by 5 bases, with 15 bases between. This CDR3 region has 14 residues. CDR3: CASSPQGMRTEAFF. For the CDR3, the DNA is TGTGCCAGTAGTCCACAGGGTATGAGGACTGAAGCTTTCTTT.

The chain uses TRBV10-3 and TRBJ2-5; D gene unclear. The V gene lost 3 bases and the J gene lost 5 bases, with 7 bases spanning the gap. CDR3 length equals 12 residues. Germline V lookup: CDR1 ENHRY, CDR2 SYGVKD. CDR3 protein: CAISEVWETQYF. CDR3 DNA sequence: TGTGCCATCAGTGAAGTATGGGAGACCCAGTACTTC.

The chain couples TRBV5-1 to TRBJ1-4; D unresolved. CDR3 length: 14 amino acids. V lost 3 bases, J lost 8 bases, and 14 bases lay in between. The germline gives CDR1 SGHRS, CDR2 YFSETQ. CDR3 DNA: TGCGCCAGCAGCTCGGACGGGGTACGGGAAAAACTGTTTTTT. This gives the protein CASSSDGVREKLFF.

The chain recombines TRBV2 with TRBJ2-2, with TRBD1 matching over 7 bases. The CDR3 is 15 amino acids. The junction had 3 bases not matched to a gene; V was cut back by 4 bases and J by 1 base. Germline CDR1 is SNHLY and CDR2 is FYNNEI. The CDR3 reads CASSVDRLNTGELFF. CDR3 nucleotides: TGTGCCAGCAGTGTGGACAGGTTGAACACCGGGGAGCTGTTTTTT.

This chain links TRBV28 with TRBJ1-5, with a possible D match to TRBD1 (5 bases). CDR1 and CDR2 (germline): MDHEN, SYDVKM. The CDR3 is made up of 16 amino acids. Trimming shortened V by 1 base and J by 2 bases, and 12 bases separated the two germline ends. The CDR3 DNA reads TGTGCCAGCAGTTTATCCGGGGCAGGCGGCAATCAGCCCCAGCATTTT. This encodes CASSLSGAGGNQPQHF.

The rearrangement joins TRBV7-8 to TRBJ2-6, with 10 positions matching TRBD1. V trimming: 5 bases; J trimming: 2 bases; junction bases outside the gene matches: 9. Germline V gene data show CDR1 as SGHVS and CDR2 as FQNEAQ. The length of the CDR3 is 18 residues. CDR3 protein: CASSTRRQGAAGANVLTF. The CDR3 DNA follows: TGTGCCAGCAGCACCCGGAGACAGGGGGCTGCTGGGGCCAACGTCCTGACTTTC.

The chain joins TRBV9 to TRBJ2-5, with 9 bases matching TRBD1. Germline V gene lookup returns CDR1 SGDLS and CDR2 YYNGEE. This CDR3 has 16 residues. With 4 bases clipped from V and 2 bases from J, the junction kept 9 bases outside the gene matches. The chain's CDR3 is CASSSGNRGLQETQYF. For the CDR3, the DNA is TGTGCCAGCAGCTCGGGTAACAGGGGGCTTCAAGAGACCCAGTACTTC.

This sequence joins TRBV18 and TRBJ1-3, with D possibly matching TRBD1 (6 bases). With 0 bases removed from V and 4 bases from J, the gap between germline ends came to 10 bases. CDR1 and CDR2 from the germline V gene are KGHSH and LQKENI. There are 15 residues in the CDR3. CDR3 nucleotide sequence: TGTGCCAGCTCACCACCCCCGGACAGAGGAAACACCATATATTTT. Encoded protein: CASSPPPDRGNTIYF.

V gene TRBV7-2 combines with J gene TRBJ2-6; D may be TRBD2 (5 bases). CDR1 and CDR2 (germline): SGHTA, FQGNSA. This CDR3 comprises 15 residues. V lost 6 bases and J lost 0, with 9 bases in between. CDR3 loop: CASRQEVSGANVLTF. DNA of the CDR3: TGTGCCAGCAGGCAGGAGGTCTCTGGGGCCAACGTCCTGACTTTC.

The chain recombines TRBV2 with TRBJ2-2; D possibly corresponds to TRBD1 (6 bases). The ends were cut back, 4 bases at V and 4 bases at J, with 22 bases in the middle. This CDR3 contains 18 residues. Germline V gene sequence: CDR1 SNHLY, CDR2 FYNNEI. CDR3 sequence reads: CASSGLGRGQGSTGELFF. CDR3 coding DNA: TGTGCCAGCAGTGGGCTTGGCCGAGGGCAGGGGTCCACCGGGGAGCTGTTTTTT.

V usage is TRBV7-9 and J usage is TRBJ1-1; weak D call: TRBD1 (5 bases). With 5 bases removed from V and 5 bases from J, the gap between germline ends came to 12 bases. The CDR3 has 13 amino acids. The germline V gene encodes CDR1 SEHNR and CDR2 FQNEAQ (reference sequence). CDR3 in DNA: TGTGCCAGCAGCGAAGGGACGGTTACTGAAGCTTTCTTT. The encoded protein is CASSEGTVTEAFF.

This clone occurred once. Other DNA sequences from this sample encode an identical CDR3 as well. The J gene is TRBJ2-2, the V gene TRBV30; D not resolved. The CDR3 consists of 11 residues. With 2 bases removed from V and 8 bases from J, the gap between germline ends came to 6 bases. Per germline, CDR1 GTSNPN and CDR2 SVGIG (reference sequence). The CDR3 region is CAWSLGGELFF. The DNA of the CDR3 is TGTGCCTGGAGTTTGGGGGGGGAGCTGTTTTTT.

The gene calls are TRBV10-3 and TRBJ1-2, with a possible D match to TRBD1 (5 bases). The germline V gene encodes CDR1 ENHRY and CDR2 SYGVKD. V gave up 5 bases and J gave up 3 bases, with 19 bases separating them. The CDR3 spans 16 residues. CDR3 residues: CAISPRGEVTDYGYTF. DNA of the CDR3: TGTGCCATCAGTCCCCGAGGGGAGGTTACGGACTATGGCTACACCTTC.

The CDR3 loop reads CASSPTPTGTGHEQYF. The CDR3 DNA reads as TGTGCCAGCAGTCCCACCCCGACAGGAACGGGCCACGAGCAGTACTTC. This rearrangement joins TRBV27 to TRBJ2-7; D is perhaps TRBD1 (6 bases). V dropped 5 bases and J dropped 5 bases, with 22 bases sitting between them. Germline CDR1 and CDR2: MNHEY and SMNVEV (reference sequence). The CDR3 contains 16 residues.

The chain has TRBV6-4 and TRBJ2-2, with D possibly TRBD1 on 6 matching bases. This CDR3 has 16 amino acids. Trimming pared 5 bases from V and 2 bases from J, leaving 15 bases between. Germline loops: CDR1 MRHNA, CDR2 SNTAGT. The CDR3 DNA is TGTGCCAGCAGTACTTGGGACACAACCAACACCGGGGAGCTGTTTTTT. Its protein is CASSTWDTTNTGELFF.

The CDR3 DNA sequence: TGTGCCAGCAGTGAGGGACTAGCGGGCGCGCTAGCCAAAAACATTCAGTACTTC. This sequence encodes CASSEGLAGALAKNIQYF. The chain employs TRBV7-2 and TRBJ2-4, with 12 bases fitting TRBD2. This CDR3 has 18 amino acids. Germline-derived CDR1 and CDR2 are SGHTA and FQGNSA. The junction had 9 bases not matched to a gene; V was cut back by 6 bases and J by 0 bases.